This T cell receptor (beta chain) is drawn from a study of OX40 agonist ivuxolimab in advanced cancers. Study-wide results and caveats: Undetermined was the antigen specificity of the expanded peripheral T cells.

Germline V gene sequence: CDR1 SGHNT, CDR2 YYREEE (reference sequence). The CDR3 consists of 16 residues. The V end lost 4 bases, the J end lost 0 bases, and 11 bases lay between the germline ends. Of note for this clone: Its antigen remains unknown.

It was autoimmune disease history or systemic immunosuppression that excluded patients. Here immunoSEQ multiplex PCR was the method, and the copy in TCRdb shows in-frame clones only, minus some. The data hold fewer than 70,000 clones, with approximately 89% observed a single time. The input for sequencing was CD4+ or CD8+ T cells sorted from blood, taken in a trial of the OX40 agonist ivuxolimab. The receptor was derived from an adult with an advanced solid tumor such as melanoma, head and neck, liver or kidney cancer. The rearrangement joins TRBV5-4 to TRBJ1-6; no definite D call. CDR3 sequence: CASSARYTSYNSPLHF. CDR3 DNA: TGTGCCAGCAGCGCCCGCTACACCTCCTATAATTCACCCCTCCACTTT.